The source of this T cell receptor (beta chain) is a study of blood T cell repertoires in COVID-19. Study background: Nucleic acid was either cDNA or gDNA, and it came from T cells, B-cell-depleted T cells, or PBMCs.

The CDR3 runs 14 residues. Germline CDR1 reads WNHNN; CDR2 reads SYGVQD (reference sequence). With 6 bases clipped from V and 6 bases from J, the junction kept 7 bases outside the gene matches. Sequencing used immunoSEQ multiplex PCR; TCRdb keeps in-frame clones, though not all of them. Counted here are around 80,000 clones, 80% occurring once; the ten biggest clones make up around 5.2%. The genes are TRBV10-1 and TRBJ2-7, with 11 bases matching TRBD1. The TCR comes from a woman between 70 and 85 years old with acute or convalescent COVID-19. The source material was peripheral blood. DNA of the CDR3: TGCGCCAGCAGGGGGGGACAGGGGGAGTGCGAGCAGTACTTC. Translation gives CASRGGQGECEQYF.